This is a list of T cell receptor beta chains from one sample in a study of T cells in Graves' hyperthyroidism and ophthalmopathy. TCRdb fed the multiplex PCR reads into MiXCR, producing one record per CDR3 protein. The sample holds roughly 500,000 distinct CDR3 sequences, roughly a quarter seen once. Source material: blood. The receptors were sampled from a woman in her 30s with Graves' ophthalmopathy. CDR3s include the opening cysteine and the closing phenylalanine or tryptophan. D genes are given only for firm matches. Size is stated for part of the rows, as once, few or many counts, or as a class when the clone is expanded.

cdr3_aa cdr3_nt cdr3_length d_call clone_size j_call v_call
CASTEQASETQYF TGCGCCAGCACCGAACAGGCGTCAGAGACCCAGTACTTC 13 - few TRBJ2-5 TRBV5-1
CASSTDITEAFF TGTGCCAGCAGCACGGACATCACTGAAGCTTTCTTT 12 - many TRBJ1-1 TRBV12-3/TRBV12-4
CASSHSLRQETQYF TGTGCCAGCAGCCACTCCTTACGCCAAGAGACCCAGTACTTC 14 - - TRBJ2-5 TRBV11-2
CASSQDRRDNQPQHF TGCGCCAGCAGCCAAGATCGTCGGGACAATCAGCCCCAGCATTTT 15 - many TRBJ1-5 TRBV4-1
CASSSRSGGGYITETQYF TGTGCCAGCAGCTCCCGCTCGGGGGGGGGATATATAACGGAGACCCAGTACTTC 18 TRBD2 - TRBJ2-5 TRBV11-2
CAWSVSREETQYF TGTGCCTGGAGTGTCTCCAGGGAGGAGACCCAGTACTTC 13 - many TRBJ2-5 TRBV30
CASSPSRLAGSTGELFF TGTGCCAGCAGCCCCAGCAGACTAGCGGGATCCACCGGGGAGCTGTTTTTT 17 TRBD2 - TRBJ2-2 TRBV11-2
CATLTRDRGFQTEAFF TGTGCCACCCTAACTCGGGACAGGGGTTTTCAGACTGAAGCTTTCTTT 16 TRBD1 many TRBJ1-1 TRBV10-3
CASSSREGLSNQPQHF TGTGCCAGCAGCTCTAGGGAGGGTCTTAGCAATCAGCCCCAGCATTTT 16 - many TRBJ1-5 TRBV7-2
CASSLRGEPQHF TGTGCCAGCAGTTTAAGGGGTGAGCCCCAGCATTTT 12 - - TRBJ1-5 TRBV12-3/TRBV12-4
CASSSLVGGQFNQPQHF TGTGCCAGTAGTTCTTTGGTCGGAGGACAGTTCAATCAGCCCCAGCATTTT 17 - - TRBJ1-5 TRBV19
CASSPHGPALAKNIQYF TGTGCCAGCAGCCCCCATGGGCCGGCCCTAGCCAAAAACATTCAGTACTTC 17 - many TRBJ2-4 TRBV12-3/TRBV12-4
CATSQDRFSYEQYF TGTGCCACCAGCCAAGACAGGTTCTCCTACGAGCAGTACTTC 14 - few TRBJ2-7 TRBV24-1